This T cell receptor (beta chain) was identified during a study of T cells after yellow fever vaccination. Findings of the study overall: Post-booster samples contained most primary-vaccination clones (roughly 96% CD4, roughly 88% CD8).

The germline V gene encodes CDR1 GTSNPN and CDR2 SVGIG (reference sequence). J gave up 6 bases and V 0 bases, and 7 bases lay outside the gene matches. This CDR3 has 15 residues. The study made its TCR cDNA through 5'RACE template switching. That step introduced a universal primer site along with UMIs. A single record per CDR3 protein comes from TCRdb applying MiXCR to the 5' RACE reads. Of approximately 580,000 distinct CDR3 sequences in the sample, about 15% were seen once. This clonotype was counted a few times. What it recognizes is unknown. This clonotype was obtained from a man aged 18-30 years who received the YFV17D yellow fever vaccine. The sequences come from PBMCs, collected 5 days after the first yellow fever vaccination. The chain has TRBV30 and TRBJ2-3, with 9 bases that match TRBD2. CDR3 nucleotide sequence: TGTGCCTGGAGTGTAGGGACTAGCTTAACCGATACGCAGTATTTT. Protein: CAWSVGTSLTDTQYF.